These T cell receptor beta chains were read from a single sample in a study of cytomegalovirus exposure and HLA in healthy donors. Some clones are missing from TCRdb's copy, which holds only in-frame ones; the method was immunoSEQ multiplex PCR. Found here are more than 80,000 clones, about four fifths of them singletons; the top ten hold around 3.1%. The sequenced sample consisted of PBMCs. These receptors were collected from a female donor in good health and CMV-seropositive. Each CDR3 is given with its conserved first and last residue. Fields, in order: V gene, clone size, J gene, CDR3 length, D gene, CDR3 DNA, CDR3 protein. D genes are given only for firm matches. Not all rows give a size; the values are once, few, many and, for expanded clones, a class.

TRBV29-1	few	TRBJ1-3	14	-	TGCAGCGCCCGATTGGCTTCCTCTGGAAACACCATATATTTT	CSARLASSGNTIYF
TRBV28	-	TRBJ1-5	17	-	TGTGCCAGCAGTTTATCGCCGGGGAAGACGCGGGATCAGCCCCAGCATTTT	CASSLSPGKTRDQPQHF
TRBV7-2	-	TRBJ1-4	15	TRBD1	TGTGCCAGCAGCCCCCCGGGACAGATTAATGAAAAACTGTTTTTT	CASSPPGQINEKLFF
TRBV5-4	-	TRBJ2-7	16	TRBD1	TGTGCCAGCAGCTTGGCCGTGAGGGGGCTAGGTGACGAGCAGTACTTC	CASSLAVRGLGDEQYF
TRBV4-3	-	TRBJ2-5	15	TRBD2	TGCGCCAGCAGCCAAGATGGCAGCGGGGGGTTCCCCCAGTACTTC	CASSQDGSGGFPQYF
TRBV6-5	-	TRBJ2-1	14	-	TGTGCCAGCAGTTACTTGGGGGGATTGAATGAGCAGTTCTTC	CASSYLGGLNEQFF
TRBV28	-	TRBJ1-1	14	-	TGTGCCAGCAGTTTGTCAGGAACATACACTGAAGCTTTCTTT	CASSLSGTYTEAFF
TRBV4-1	many	TRBJ1-4	15	TRBD1	TGCGCCAGCAGCCAAGAGGGGACAGGGAGTGAAAAACTGTTTTTT	CASSQEGTGSEKLFF
TRBV5-1	few	TRBJ1-4	19	TRBD1	TGCGCCAGCAGCTCCGCTACTGGGACAGGTCTTACAACTAATGAAAAACTGTTTTTT	CASSSATGTGLTTNEKLFF
TRBV4-2	-	TRBJ2-1	15	-	TGTGCCAGCAGCCAAGATGGAGGAGCTCACAATGAGCAGTTCTTC	CASSQDGGAHNEQFF
TRBV15	-	TRBJ2-7	13	TRBD2	TGTGCCACCAGCAGAGGGGGAGGGCCCGAGCAGTACTTC	CATSRGGGPEQYF
TRBV6-5	-	TRBJ1-1	14	TRBD1	TGTGCCAGCAGTTATAACAGGGGAAACACTGAAGCTTTCTTT	CASSYNRGNTEAFF
TRBV21-1	-	TRBJ2-7	14	-	TGTGCCAGCAGCAAAGTGTCCAGGGGGTACGAGCAGTACTTC	CASSKVSRGYEQYF
TRBV5-1	-	TRBJ2-7	19	TRBD2	TGCGCCAGCAGCCCCGGGACTAGCGGGACCCTACGCGTGGCCTACGAGCAGTACTTC	CASSPGTSGTLRVAYEQYF
TRBV7-2	-	TRBJ2-5	16	TRBD2	TGTGCCAGCAGCTCCCGGACTAGCGGGACTAAAGAGACCCAGTACTTC	CASSSRTSGTKETQYF
TRBV28	-	TRBJ2-5	11	-	TGTGCCAGCAGTTTTACAGGGACCCAGTACTTC	CASSFTGTQYF
TRBV28	-	TRBJ2-1	14	TRBD1	TGTGCCAGCAGTCCAGGGGGCACCTACAATGAGCAGTTCTTC	CASSPGGTYNEQFF
TRBV6-5	-	TRBJ2-7	15	-	TGTGCCAGCAGTGCTCCCCAGGGGCAGTCCTACGAGCAGTACTTC	CASSAPQGQSYEQYF
TRBV7-9	-	TRBJ2-5	16	-	TGTGCCAGCAGCTACAGATTAGCGACCCACCAAGAGACCCAGTACTTC	CASSYRLATHQETQYF
TRBV7-3	once	TRBJ2-3	14	TRBD2	TGTGCCTCCTCTAGCGGTCCTAGCACAGATACGCAGTATTTT	CASSSGPSTDTQYF
TRBV7-9	-	TRBJ2-7	15	TRBD1	TGTGCCAGCAGCTTCACGGACAGGGCGGCGGGCGAGCAGTACTTC	CASSFTDRAAGEQYF
TRBV27	-	TRBJ1-6	14	TRBD1	TGTGCCAGCAGTTGGGACAGGGTAAAGTCACCCCTCCACTTT	CASSWDRVKSPLHF
TRBV6-5	-	TRBJ1-5	12	-	TGTGCCAGCAGTTCCCCCCCAGGGCCCCAGCATTTT	CASSSPPGPQHF
TRBV4-1	-	TRBJ2-1	16	-	TGCGCCAGCAGCCAAGGCCGTTATAGCTCCTACAATGAGCAGTTCTTC	CASSQGRYSSYNEQFF
TRBV10-3	-	TRBJ2-3	16	TRBD1	TGTGCCATCAGTCGTCCCGGGACAGGGGCAGCAGATACGCAGTATTTT	CAISRPGTGAADTQYF
TRBV2	few	TRBJ1-1	13	TRBD1	TGTGCCAGCAAGACAGGGTTTAACACTGAAGCTTTCTTT	CASKTGFNTEAFF
TRBV2	few	TRBJ1-1	14	-	TGTGCCAGCAGTCCTGACAGACAGAACACTGAAGCTTTCTTT	CASSPDRQNTEAFF
TRBV29-1	-	TRBJ1-5	14	TRBD1	TGCAGCGCCTCGACAGGGGGCGGAAATCAGCCCCAGCATTTT	CSASTGGGNQPQHF
TRBV11-2	once	TRBJ2-7	13	TRBD1	TGTGCCAGCAGCTCGGACAGGGCGTACGAGCAGTACTTC	CASSSDRAYEQYF
TRBV28	-	TRBJ2-3	17	-	TGTGCCAGCAGTTTAGGACTGTCACGATCTAGCACAGATACGCAGTATTTT	CASSLGLSRSSTDTQYF
TRBV19	-	TRBJ1-6	19	-	TGTGCCAGTAGTCAGTACCTGGAGGGTTCACGCTCCTATAATTCACCCCTCCACTTT	CASSQYLEGSRSYNSPLHF
TRBV7-2	few	TRBJ2-1	14	-	TGTGCCAGCAGCCCCCTCCGTCAGGGAGGTGAGCAGTTCTTC	CASSPLRQGGEQFF
TRBV6-1	-	TRBJ2-2	15	TRBD1	TGTGCCAGCAGTGTGGAACAGGGGAGCGCCGGGGAGCTGTTTTTT	CASSVEQGSAGELFF
TRBV11-2	-	TRBJ2-3	15	-	TGTGCCAGCAGCTTCGGCGGGTGGAGCACAGATACGCAGTATTTT	CASSFGGWSTDTQYF
TRBV5-1	-	TRBJ2-5	13	-	TGCGCCAGCAGCTCGGACAGAAAAGAGACCCAGTACTTC	CASSSDRKETQYF
TRBV6-1	-	TRBJ1-1	13	-	TGTGCCAGCAGATCCGGGTCCTACACTGAAGCTTTCTTT	CASRSGSYTEAFF
TRBV2	-	TRBJ2-7	12	TRBD1	TGTGCCACCGGACAGGGAAACTACGAGCAGTACTTC	CATGQGNYEQYF
TRBV9	-	TRBJ1-1	15	TRBD1	TGTGCCAGCAGCGTAGCGGGACAGGCGAACACTGAAGCTTTCTTT	CASSVAGQANTEAFF
TRBV5-1	-	TRBJ2-7	14	TRBD1	TGCGCCAGCAGGGACGACAGGGGGTCCTACGAGCAGTACTTC	CASRDDRGSYEQYF
TRBV5-1	-	TRBJ1-3	14	-	TGCGCCAGCAGCTTGGACGGGTCTGGAAACACCATATATTTT	CASSLDGSGNTIYF
TRBV5-4	once	TRBJ2-5	14	-	TGTGCCAGCAGCGACACCGCGAATTCAGAGACCCAGTACTTC	CASSDTANSETQYF
TRBV2	-	TRBJ2-5	13	-	TGTGCCAGCAGTTACGGGAGTCAGGAGACCCAGTACTTC	CASSYGSQETQYF
TRBV6-6	-	TRBJ2-7	16	TRBD1	TGTGCCAGCAGTTACTCAGAGGACAGGGCCTCTACGGGGCAGTACTTC	CASSYSEDRASTGQYF
TRBV28	-	TRBJ1-5	15	-	TGTGCCAGCAGTACCGTCGCTACTCGGGGTCAGCCCCAGCATTTT	CASSTVATRGQPQHF
TRBV5-1	-	TRBJ1-5	13	-	TGCGCCAGCAGCTTGGCGGTCAATCAGCCCCAGCATTTT	CASSLAVNQPQHF